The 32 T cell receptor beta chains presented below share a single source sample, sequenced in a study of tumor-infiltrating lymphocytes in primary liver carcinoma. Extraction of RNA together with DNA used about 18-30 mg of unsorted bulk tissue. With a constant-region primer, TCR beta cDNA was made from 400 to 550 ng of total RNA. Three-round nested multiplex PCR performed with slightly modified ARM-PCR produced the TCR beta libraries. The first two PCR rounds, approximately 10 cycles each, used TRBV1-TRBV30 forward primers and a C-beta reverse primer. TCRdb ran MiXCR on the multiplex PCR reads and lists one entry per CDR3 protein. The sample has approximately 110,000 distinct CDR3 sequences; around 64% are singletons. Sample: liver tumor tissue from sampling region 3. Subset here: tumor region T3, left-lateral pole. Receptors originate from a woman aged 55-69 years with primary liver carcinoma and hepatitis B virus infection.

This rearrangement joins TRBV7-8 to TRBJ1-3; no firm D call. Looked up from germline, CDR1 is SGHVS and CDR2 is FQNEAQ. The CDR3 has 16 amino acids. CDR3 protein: CANSLEQARSGNTIYF. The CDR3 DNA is TGTGCAAACAGCTTAGAGCAGGCGCGCTCTGGAAACACCATATATTTT.

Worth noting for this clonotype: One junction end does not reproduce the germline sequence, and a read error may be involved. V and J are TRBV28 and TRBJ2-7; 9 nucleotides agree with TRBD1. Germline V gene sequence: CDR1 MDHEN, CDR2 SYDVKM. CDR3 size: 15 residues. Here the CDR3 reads CASSSTGGTSCEQYF. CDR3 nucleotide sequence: TGTGCCAGCAGTTCTACAGGGGGCACCTCCTGCGAGCAGTACTTC.

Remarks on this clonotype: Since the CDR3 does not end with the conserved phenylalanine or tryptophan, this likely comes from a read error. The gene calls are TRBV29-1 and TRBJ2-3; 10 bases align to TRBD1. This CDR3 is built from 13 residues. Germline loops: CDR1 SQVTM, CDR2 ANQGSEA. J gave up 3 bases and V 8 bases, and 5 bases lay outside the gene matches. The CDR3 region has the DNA TGCAGCATCTCGGGACAGGGGACAGATACGCAGTATTCT. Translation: CSISGQGTDTQYS.

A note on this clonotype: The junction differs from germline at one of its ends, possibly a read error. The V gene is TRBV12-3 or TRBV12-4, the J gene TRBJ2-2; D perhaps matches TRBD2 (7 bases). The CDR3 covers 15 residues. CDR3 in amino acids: CASSRTAGRTGGLLF. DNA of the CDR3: TGTGCCAGCAGCCGAACAGCGGGAAGGACCGGGGGGCTGCTTTTT.

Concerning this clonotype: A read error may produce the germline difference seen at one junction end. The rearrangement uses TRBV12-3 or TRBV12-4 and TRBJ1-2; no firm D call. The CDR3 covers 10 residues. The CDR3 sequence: CASGLSGCTF. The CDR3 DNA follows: TGTGCCAGCGGACTGTCTGGCTGCACCTTC.

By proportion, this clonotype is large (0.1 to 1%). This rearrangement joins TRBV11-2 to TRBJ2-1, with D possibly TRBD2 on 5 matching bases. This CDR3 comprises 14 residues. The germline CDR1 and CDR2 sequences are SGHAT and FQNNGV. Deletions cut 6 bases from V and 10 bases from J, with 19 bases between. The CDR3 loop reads CASSPDSRYREQFF. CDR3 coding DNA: TGTGCCAGCAGTCCGGACTCGAGGTATAGGGAGCAGTTCTTC.

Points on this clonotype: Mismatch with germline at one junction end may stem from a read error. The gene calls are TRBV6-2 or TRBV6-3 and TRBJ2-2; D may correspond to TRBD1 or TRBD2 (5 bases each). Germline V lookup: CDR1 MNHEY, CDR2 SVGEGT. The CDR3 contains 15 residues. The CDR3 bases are TGTGCCAGCAGTTACGTGCAGGGAACGACCGGGGAGCCGTTTTTT. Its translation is CASSYVQGTTGEPFF.

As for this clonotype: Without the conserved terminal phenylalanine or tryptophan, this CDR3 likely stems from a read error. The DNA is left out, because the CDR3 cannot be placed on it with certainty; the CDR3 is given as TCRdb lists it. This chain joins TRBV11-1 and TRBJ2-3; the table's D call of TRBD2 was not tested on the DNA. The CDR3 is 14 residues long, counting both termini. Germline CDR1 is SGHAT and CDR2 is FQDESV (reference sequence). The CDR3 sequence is CVSSLRQRAGESHS.

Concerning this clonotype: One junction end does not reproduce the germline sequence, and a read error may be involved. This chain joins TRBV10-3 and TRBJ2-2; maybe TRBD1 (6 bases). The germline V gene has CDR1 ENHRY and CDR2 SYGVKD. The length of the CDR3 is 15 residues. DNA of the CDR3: TGTGCCACCAGGGGAGCGGAAACGAACACTGGGGAGCTGTTTTTT. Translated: CATRGAETNTGELFF.

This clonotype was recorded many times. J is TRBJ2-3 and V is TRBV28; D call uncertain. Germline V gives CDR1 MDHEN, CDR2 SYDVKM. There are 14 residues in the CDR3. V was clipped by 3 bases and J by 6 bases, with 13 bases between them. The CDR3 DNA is TGTGCCAGCAGTTTCACGGGTAGTAGGGATACGCAGTATTTT. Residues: CASSFTGSRDTQYF.

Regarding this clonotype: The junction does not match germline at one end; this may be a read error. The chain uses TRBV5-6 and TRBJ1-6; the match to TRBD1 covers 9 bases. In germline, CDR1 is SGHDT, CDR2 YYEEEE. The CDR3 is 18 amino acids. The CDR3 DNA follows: TGTGCCGGCAGCTTGGATCCCTTTCTACAGGGGGCCGGATCACCCCTCCACTTT. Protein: CAGSLDPFLQGAGSPLHF.

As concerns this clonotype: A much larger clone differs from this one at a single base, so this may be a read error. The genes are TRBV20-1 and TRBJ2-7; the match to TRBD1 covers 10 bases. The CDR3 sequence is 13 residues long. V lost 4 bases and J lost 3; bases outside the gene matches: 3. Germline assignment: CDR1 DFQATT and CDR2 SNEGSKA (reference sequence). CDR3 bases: TGCAGTGCTAACCGGGACAGGGGCTACGAGCAGTACTTC. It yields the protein CSANRDRGYEQYF.

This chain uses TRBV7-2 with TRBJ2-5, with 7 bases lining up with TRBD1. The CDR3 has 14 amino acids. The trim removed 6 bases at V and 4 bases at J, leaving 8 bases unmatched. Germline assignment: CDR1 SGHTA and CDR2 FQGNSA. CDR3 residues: CASSSTGELETQYF. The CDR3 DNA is TGTGCCAGCAGTAGTACAGGGGAGCTAGAGACCCAGTACTTC. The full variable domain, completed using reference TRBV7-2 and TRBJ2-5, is GAGVSQSPSNKVTEKGKDVELRCDPISGHTALYWYRQSLGQGLEFLIYFQGNSAPDKSGLPSDRFSAERTGGSVSTLTIQRTQQEDSAVYLCASSSTGELETQYFGPGTRLLVL.

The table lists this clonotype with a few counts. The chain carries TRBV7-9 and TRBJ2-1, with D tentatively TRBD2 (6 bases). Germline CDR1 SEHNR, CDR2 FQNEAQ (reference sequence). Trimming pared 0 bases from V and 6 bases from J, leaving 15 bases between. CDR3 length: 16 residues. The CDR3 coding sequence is TGTGCCAGCAGCTTAGCGACTAGTACGTGGGGCAATGAGCAGTTCTTC. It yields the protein CASSLATSTWGNEQFF.

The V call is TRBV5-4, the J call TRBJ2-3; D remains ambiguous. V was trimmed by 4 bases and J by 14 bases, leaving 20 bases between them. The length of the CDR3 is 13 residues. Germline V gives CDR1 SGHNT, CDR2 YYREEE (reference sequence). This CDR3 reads CASSTPAVDRLYF. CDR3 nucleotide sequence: TGTGCCAGCAGCACCCCGGCCGTCGATAGGCTGTATTTT. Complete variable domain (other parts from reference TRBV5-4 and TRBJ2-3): ETGVTQSPTHLIKTRGQQVTLRCSSQSGHNTVSWYQQALGQGPQFIFQYYREEENGRGNFPPRFSGLQFPNYSSELNVNALELDDSALYLCASSTPAVDRLYFGPGTRLTVL.

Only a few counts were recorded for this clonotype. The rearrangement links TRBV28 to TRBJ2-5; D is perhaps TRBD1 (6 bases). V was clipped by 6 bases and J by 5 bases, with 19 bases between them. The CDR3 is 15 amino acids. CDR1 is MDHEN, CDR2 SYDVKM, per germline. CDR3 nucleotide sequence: TGTGCCAGCAGCTTCGACAGGAGCCTAGGGGAGACCCAGTACTTC. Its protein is CASSFDRSLGETQYF.

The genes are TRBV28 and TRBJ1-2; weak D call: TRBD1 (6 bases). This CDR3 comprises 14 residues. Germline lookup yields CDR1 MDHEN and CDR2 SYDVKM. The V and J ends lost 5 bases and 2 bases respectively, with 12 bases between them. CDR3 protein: CASSPWTENYGYTF. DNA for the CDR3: TGTGCCAGCAGTCCGTGGACAGAGAACTATGGCTACACCTTC.

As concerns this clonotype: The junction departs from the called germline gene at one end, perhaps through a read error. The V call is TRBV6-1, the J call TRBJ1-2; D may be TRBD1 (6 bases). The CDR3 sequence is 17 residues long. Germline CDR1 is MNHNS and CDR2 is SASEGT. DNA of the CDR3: TGTGCCAGCAGTGAAGACGGGAGAAGCAGGGGCGGCTATTGCTACACCTTC. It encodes CASSEDGRSRGGYCYTF.

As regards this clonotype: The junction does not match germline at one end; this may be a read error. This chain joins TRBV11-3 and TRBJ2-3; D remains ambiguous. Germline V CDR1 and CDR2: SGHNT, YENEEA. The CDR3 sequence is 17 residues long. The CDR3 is CASNLSFRPLRRDTQYF. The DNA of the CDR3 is TGTGCCAGCAACTTATCGTTTCGGCCGCTACGGAGAGATACACAGTATTTT.

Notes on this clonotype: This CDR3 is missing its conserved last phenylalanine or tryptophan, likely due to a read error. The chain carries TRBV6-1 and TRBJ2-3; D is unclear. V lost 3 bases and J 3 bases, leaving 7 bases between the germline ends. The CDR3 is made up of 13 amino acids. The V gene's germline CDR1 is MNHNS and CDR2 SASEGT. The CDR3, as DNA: TGTGCCAGCAGTGATGTCCAGACAGATACGCAGTATTTG. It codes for CASSDVQTDTQYL.

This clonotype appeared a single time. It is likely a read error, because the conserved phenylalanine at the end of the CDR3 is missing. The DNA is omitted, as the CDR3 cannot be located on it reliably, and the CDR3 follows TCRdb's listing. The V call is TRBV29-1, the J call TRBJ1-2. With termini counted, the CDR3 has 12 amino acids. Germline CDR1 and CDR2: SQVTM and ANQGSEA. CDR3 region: CSVKGDNYGSTS.

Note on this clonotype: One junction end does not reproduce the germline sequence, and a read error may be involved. The DNA for the CDR3 is TGTGTCAGCATCGGAGTTGTGAACACCGGGGAGCTGTTTTTT. Amino acid sequence: CVSIGVVNTGELFF. J is TRBJ2-2 and V is TRBV6-1, with D unresolved. Germline lookup yields CDR1 MNHNS and CDR2 SASEGT. The CDR3 has 14 residues.

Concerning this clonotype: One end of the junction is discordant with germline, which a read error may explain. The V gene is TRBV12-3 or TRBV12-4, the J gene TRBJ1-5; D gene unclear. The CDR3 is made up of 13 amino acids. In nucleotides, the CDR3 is TGTGCCAACAGTGTCAGCCTCGATCAGCCCCAGCATTTT. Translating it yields CANSVSLDQPQHF.

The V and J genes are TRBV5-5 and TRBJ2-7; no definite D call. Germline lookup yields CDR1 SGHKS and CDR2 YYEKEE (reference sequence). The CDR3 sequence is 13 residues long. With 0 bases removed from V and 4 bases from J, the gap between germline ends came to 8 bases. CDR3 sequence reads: CASSLVGCYEQYF. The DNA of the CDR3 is TGTGCCAGCAGCTTGGTCGGGTGTTACGAGCAGTACTTC.

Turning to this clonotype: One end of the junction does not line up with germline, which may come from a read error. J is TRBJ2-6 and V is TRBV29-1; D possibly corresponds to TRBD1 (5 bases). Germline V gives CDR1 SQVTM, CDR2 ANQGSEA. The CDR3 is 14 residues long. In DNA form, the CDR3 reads TGCAGCGTTGATGCCTGCTCTGGGGCCGACGTCCTGGCTTTC. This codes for CSVDACSGADVLAF.

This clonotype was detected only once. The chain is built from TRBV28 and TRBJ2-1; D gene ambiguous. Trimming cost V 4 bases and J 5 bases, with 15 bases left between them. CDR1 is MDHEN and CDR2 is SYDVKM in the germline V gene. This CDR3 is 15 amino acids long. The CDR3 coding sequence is TGTGCCAGCAGTTCGCCTCCCTCAAGGCACAATGAGCAGTTCTTC. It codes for CASSSPPSRHNEQFF.

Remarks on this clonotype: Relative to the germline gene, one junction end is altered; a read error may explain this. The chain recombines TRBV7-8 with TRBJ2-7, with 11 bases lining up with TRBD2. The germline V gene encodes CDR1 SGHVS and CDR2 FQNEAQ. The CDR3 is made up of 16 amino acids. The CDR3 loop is CASSSSGLAVYYEQRF. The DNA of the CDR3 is TGTGCCAGTAGCTCATCGGGACTAGCGGTTTACTACGAGCAGCGCTTC.

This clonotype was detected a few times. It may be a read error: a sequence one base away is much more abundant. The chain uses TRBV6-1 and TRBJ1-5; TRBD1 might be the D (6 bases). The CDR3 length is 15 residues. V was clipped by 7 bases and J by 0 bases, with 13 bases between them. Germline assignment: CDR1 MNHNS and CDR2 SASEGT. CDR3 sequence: CASNLDSYSNQPQHF. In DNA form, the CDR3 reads TGTGCCAGCAACTTGGACAGTTATAGCAATCAGCCCCAGCATTTT.

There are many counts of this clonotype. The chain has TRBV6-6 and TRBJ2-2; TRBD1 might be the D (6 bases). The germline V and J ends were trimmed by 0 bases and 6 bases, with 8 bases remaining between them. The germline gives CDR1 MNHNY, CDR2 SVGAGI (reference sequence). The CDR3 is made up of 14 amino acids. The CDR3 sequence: CASSYSGGSGELFF. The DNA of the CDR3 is TGTGCCAGCAGTTACTCAGGGGGTTCCGGGGAGCTGTTTTTT.

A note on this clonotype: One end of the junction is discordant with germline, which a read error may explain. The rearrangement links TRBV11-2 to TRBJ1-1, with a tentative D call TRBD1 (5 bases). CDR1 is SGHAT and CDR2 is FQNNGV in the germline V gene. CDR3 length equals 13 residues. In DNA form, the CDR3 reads TGTCCCAGCAACCCAGGGTATCACACTGAAGCTTTCTTT. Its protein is CPSNPGYHTEAFF.

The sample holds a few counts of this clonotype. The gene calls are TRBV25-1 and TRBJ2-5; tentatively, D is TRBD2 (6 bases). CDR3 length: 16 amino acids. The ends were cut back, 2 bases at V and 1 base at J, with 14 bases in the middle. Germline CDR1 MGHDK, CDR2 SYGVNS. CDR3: CASSEGGVGLQETQYF. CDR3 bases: TGTGCCAGCAGTGAAGGCGGGGTTGGACTCCAAGAGACCCAGTACTTC.

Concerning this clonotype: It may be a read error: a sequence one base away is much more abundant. The CDR3 nucleotides read TGTGCCAGCAGCTTGGGGGACAGGGGCTATGGCTACATCTTC. This encodes CASSLGDRGYGYIF. The genes are TRBV5-4 and TRBJ1-2; 10 bases line up with TRBD1. The CDR3 is made up of 14 amino acids. In germline, CDR1 is SGHNT, CDR2 YYREEE (reference sequence). Full variable domain (rest looked up from reference TRBV5-4 and TRBJ1-2): ETGVTQSPTHLIKTRGQQVTLRCSSQSGHNTVSWYQQALGQGPQFIFQYYREEENGRGNFPPRFSGLQFPNYSSELNVNALELDDSALYLCASSLGDRGYGYIFGSGTRLTVV.